Listed below are T cell receptor beta chains from one sample, sequenced in a study of blood T cell repertoires in COVID-19. TCRdb's copy holds only in-frame clones and misses some; the assay was immunoSEQ multiplex PCR. Here the sample spans about 160,000 clones, around 87% being singletons. The sequencing sample was made of PBMCs or T cells enriched from blood (not recorded which). These receptors all come from a woman between 50 and 59 years old who had recovered from COVID-19. Both conserved end residues are trimmed from each CDR3. Each record gives: J gene, clone size, V gene, CDR3 protein. Some rows mark clone size as missing; the rest say once, few, many or name a class of expanded clone.

TRBJ1-1 | . | TRBV27 | ASSLRGAGTEAF
TRBJ2-3 | few | TRBV11-3 | ASSRWQGNTDTQY
TRBJ1-1 | . | TRBV12-3/TRBV12-4 | ASSPRGTEAF
TRBJ1-1 | . | TRBV11-2 | ASSSPTGGDTEAF
TRBJ1-3 | . | TRBV7-2 | ASSLVMMGAGNTIY
TRBJ2-1 | . | TRBV19 | ASSSSPTEQF
TRBJ1-5 | . | TRBV7-2 | ASSTYSNQPQH
TRBJ1-2 | many | TRBV27 | ASRALLAGDGYT
TRBJ1-5 | . | TRBV7-8 | ASSNRDRGNQPQH
TRBJ2-7 | . | TRBV30 | ACLNWGHYEQY
TRBJ2-2 | . | TRBV6-5 | ASSYLSNTGELF
TRBJ1-2 | . | TRBV5-4 | ASSTRDSSYGYT
TRBJ2-1 | . | TRBV10-3 | AITLGARSGNEQF
TRBJ1-5 | . | TRBV18 | ASSPPRTGPQPQH
TRBJ2-1 | . | TRBV5-1 | ASSLGNLAGGTYNEQF
TRBJ2-7 | . | TRBV29-1 | SVGGRGTSYEQY
TRBJ1-3 | . | TRBV7-9 | ASSFETGDTIY
TRBJ1-2 | . | TRBV3-1/TRBV3-2 | ASSQGGNYGYT
TRBJ1-1 | . | TRBV11-3 | ASSLVAGGEGRTF
TRBJ1-1 | . | TRBV21-1 | AIKPGQLNTEAF
TRBJ2-1 | . | TRBV7-3 | ASSLTGRLAGAGYNEQF
TRBJ1-1 | . | TRBV6-5 | ASGDNMMNTEAF
TRBJ1-2 | . | TRBV30 | ASTSWEGSGYT
TRBJ1-4 | . | TRBV12-2 | ASRPRGATNEKLF
TRBJ1-2 | . | TRBV6-1 | ASSEGTGGSDGYT
TRBJ2-3 | . | TRBV15 | ATRVAGELDTQY
TRBJ2-5 | . | TRBV6-5 | ASSRGSGAETQY
TRBJ2-5 | . | TRBV14 | ASSQRTSGGSSQETQY
TRBJ2-7 | . | TRBV4-3 | ASSHQRGSGYEQY
TRBJ1-3 | . | TRBV7-2 | ASSLQSSTGNTIY
TRBJ2-5 | . | TRBV6-2/TRBV6-3 | ASSGTSGGPETQY
TRBJ1-6 | . | TRBV7-8 | ASSPRGGTYNSPLH
TRBJ2-2 | . | TRBV18 | ASSPSRGLSGELF
TRBJ2-7 | . | TRBV9 | ASSVGLFSYEQY
TRBJ1-5 | . | TRBV19 | ASSIGPGDRLNQPQH
TRBJ2-2 | . | TRBV2 | ASIPRTGKTGELF
TRBJ1-2 | . | TRBV19 | ASSIVGSPNYGYT
TRBJ2-7 | . | TRBV18 | ASSYTGGNPYEQY
TRBJ1-2 | . | TRBV4-3 | ASSHSQGNGYT
TRBJ1-5 | . | TRBV19 | ASHRDRVNQPQH
TRBJ1-2 | . | TRBV6-2/TRBV6-3 | ASSPQGFNGYT
TRBJ2-7 | few | TRBV5-1 | ASSQRQGGDEQY